This T cell receptor (beta chain) was identified during a study of blood T cells in healthy people across ages. The CDR3 has 15 residues. V was clipped by 6 bases and J by 1 base, with 16 bases between them. The germline V gene has CDR1 DFQATT and CDR2 SNEGSKA (reference sequence). Regarding the study as a whole: More naive CD4+ cells and higher diversity marked long-lived donors relative to aged donors. Nothing was known about donor CMV status, and this possibly confounded expanded clonotype changes.

For the second PCR, which ran for 7 to 11 cycles, a sample-barcoded 5' primer and a J-beta primer mix were used. Using its own MiXCR run on the 5' RACE reads, TCRdb lists one record per CDR3 protein. The sample records fewer than 900,000 distinct CDR3 sequences, 40% to 45% being singletons. This clonotype was recorded at least ten times. Antigen unknown. The receptor was derived from a woman in her sixties or seventies in good health. Source material: blood. The rearrangement uses TRBV20-1 and TRBJ2-4, with D possibly matching TRBD2 (5 bases). The CDR3 nucleotides read TGCAGTGCCATCGACCCCCGCGGGGCCAAAAACATTCAGTACTTC. Protein product: CSAIDPRGAKNIQYF.